What follows are 29 T cell receptor beta chains derived from one specimen sequenced in a study of cytomegalovirus exposure and HLA in healthy donors. The PCR ran on 60 Vbeta and 13 Jbeta primers. The protocol was immunoSEQ multiplex PCR, while the TCRdb copy is restricted to in-frame clones and leaves out a portion. The sample shows 150,000 to 160,000 clones, approximately 81% of them seen only once. Source material: PBMCs. All receptors come from a woman aged 18-29 years in good health and CMV-seronegative.

This sequence joins TRBV15 and TRBJ2-1, with D possibly being TRBD2 (6 bases). The CDR3 is 16 amino acids. Per germline, CDR1 LNHNV and CDR2 YYDKDF (reference sequence). Trimming removed 3 bases from V and 0 bases from J, with 12 bases in between. The CDR3 loop is CATSRLRENSYNEQFF. The DNA of the CDR3 is TGTGCCACCAGCAGGCTTCGGGAGAACTCCTACAATGAGCAGTTCTTC.

This rearrangement joins TRBV28 to TRBJ1-2, with TRBD1 identical over 10 bases. Germline V gives CDR1 MDHEN, CDR2 SYDVKM. The CDR3 totals 16 residues. With 6 bases clipped from V and 5 bases from J, the junction kept 12 bases outside the gene matches. The CDR3 here is CASSPGTGVWAYGYTF. The CDR3 DNA reads as TGTGCCAGCAGCCCGGGGACAGGGGTTTGGGCATATGGCTACACCTTC.

The table lists this clone with a count of one. The chain has TRBV7-2 and TRBJ2-1, with D unresolved. The CDR3 consists of 14 residues. The V gene lost 3 bases and the J gene lost 4 bases, with 10 bases spanning the gap. Germline V lookup: CDR1 SGHTA, CDR2 FQGNSA. The CDR3 spells CASSFDWLYNEQFF. The CDR3 DNA follows: TGTGCCAGCAGCTTCGACTGGCTGTACAATGAGCAGTTCTTC.

This clone has just a few counts. This sequence joins TRBV5-4 and TRBJ2-7; 8 nucleotides align to TRBD1. Trimming took 4 bases from V and 5 from J; bases not matched to a gene: 11. The CDR3 loop spans 15 amino acids. The germline gives CDR1 SGHNT, CDR2 YYREEE (reference sequence). CDR3 bases: TGTGCCAGCAGCGCCGCCGGGACAGGACCGGACGAGCAGTACTTC. The encoded protein is CASSAAGTGPDEQYF. Based on the CDR3 plus reference TRBV5-4 and TRBJ2-7, the full variable domain is ETGVTQSPTHLIKTRGQQVTLRCSSQSGHNTVSWYQQALGQGPQFIFQYYREEENGRGNFPPRFSGLQFPNYSSELNVNALELDDSALYLCASSAAGTGPDEQYFGPGTRLTVT.

The chain combines TRBV21-1 with TRBJ1-3; the table's D call TRBD1 went unverified against the DNA. TRBV21-1 is a documented pseudogene. The CDR3 sequence is 17 residues long. The CDR3 reads CASSKRFYRGGGNTIYF. DNA of the CDR3: TGTGCCAGCAGCAAACGCTTTTACAGGGGAGGTGGAAACACCATATATTTT.

V gene TRBV7-3 combines with J gene TRBJ2-2; TRBD2 might be the D (5 bases). CDR1 and CDR2 (germline): SGHTA, FQGTGA. V lost 5 bases to trimming and J lost 3 bases, with 10 bases between them. The CDR3 totals 14 residues. The CDR3 here is CASSTGSDTGELFF. In DNA form, the CDR3 reads TGTGCCAGCAGCACGGGATCGGACACCGGGGAGCTGTTTTTT.

The chain employs TRBV13 and TRBJ1-4; TRBD1 is a possible D gene (5 bases). This CDR3 comprises 15 residues. Germline CDR1 is PRHDT and CDR2 is FYEKMQ (reference sequence). V was trimmed by 1 base and J by 3 bases, leaving 9 bases between them. The CDR3 DNA reads as TGTGCCAGCAGCTTAGAAGGGGAACCTAATGAAAAACTGTTTTTT. Its translation: CASSLEGEPNEKLFF.

The chain couples TRBV7-6 to TRBJ1-5; D is ambiguous. The ends were cut back, 1 base at V and 1 base at J, with 5 bases in the middle. Germline V gives CDR1 SGHVS, CDR2 FNYEAQ. The CDR3 consists of 14 residues. The CDR3 protein is CASSLDSSNQPQHF. The CDR3 region has the DNA TGTGCCAGCAGCTTAGACAGCAGCAATCAGCCCCAGCATTTT.

This chain connects TRBV11-2 to TRBJ2-7; D uncertain. CDR1 and CDR2 (germline): SGHAT, FQNNGV. There are 13 residues in the CDR3. Trimming shortened V by 0 bases and J by 3 bases, and 6 bases separated the two germline ends. CDR3 DNA sequence: TGTGCCAGCAGCTTAGACAGGATCTACGAGCAGTACTTC. It translates to CASSLDRIYEQYF.

V gene TRBV28 combines with J gene TRBJ1-2; weak D call: TRBD1 (5 bases). Trimming cost V 9 bases and J 2 bases, with 13 bases left between them. The germline V gene encodes CDR1 MDHEN and CDR2 SYDVKM. This CDR3 spans 13 amino acids. CDR3 loop: CASFNPGNYGYTF. The CDR3 bases are TGTGCCAGTTTTAATCCAGGGAACTATGGCTACACCTTC.

The chain combines TRBV27 with TRBJ2-7, with 8 bases identical to TRBD1. Germline lookup yields CDR1 MNHEY and CDR2 SMNVEV (reference sequence). The CDR3 length is 15 residues. The V segment lost 3 bases and the J segment 0 bases; nucleotides outside the gene matches: 4. CDR3 sequence (DNA): TGTGCCAGCAGTTTGAGACAGGGGCTCTCCTACGAGCAGTACTTC. This translates into CASSLRQGLSYEQYF.

This chain joins TRBV7-9 and TRBJ1-6; D ambiguous. The CDR3 length is 16 residues. Germline values: CDR1 SEHNR, CDR2 FQNEAQ (reference sequence). The V gene lost 2 bases and the J gene lost 3 bases, with 11 bases spanning the gap. CDR3 protein: CASSLLPLRYNSPLHF. The CDR3 bases are TGTGCCAGCAGCTTACTTCCCCTCCGCTATAATTCACCCCTCCACTTT. Complete variable domain (other parts from reference TRBV7-9 and TRBJ1-6): DTGVSQNPRHKITKRGQNVTFRCDPISEHNRLYWYRQTLGQGPEFLTYFQNEAQLEKSRLLSDRFSAERPKGSFSTLEIQRTEQGDSAMYLCASSLLPLRYNSPLHFGNGTRLTVT.

This clone was recorded only once. The genes are TRBV7-2 and TRBJ2-7; D unresolved. V was trimmed by 4 bases and J by 4 bases, leaving 11 bases between them. The germline gives CDR1 SGHTA, CDR2 FQGNSA. CDR3 size: 13 residues. CDR3 DNA sequence: TGTGCCAGCAGCTCCTCCGTACTGTACGAGCAGTACTTC. This translates into CASSSSVLYEQYF.

This rearrangement joins TRBV5-8 to TRBJ2-3; 9 bases agree with TRBD1. Unmatched junction bases numbered 7, after V lost 4 bases and J lost 4 bases. The CDR3 is made up of 15 amino acids. Germline CDR1 is SGHTS and CDR2 is YDEGEE. The CDR3 nucleotides are TGTGCCAGCAGCACAGGGACAGGGTATGCAGATACGCAGTATTTT. It specifies CASSTGTGYADTQYF.

The chain links TRBV5-4 to TRBJ1-3; D remains unclear. V lost 0 bases and J lost 4, with 8 bases in between. The CDR3 sequence is 14 residues long. Germline CDR1 and CDR2: SGHNT and YYREEE (reference sequence). The CDR3 coding sequence is TGTGCCAGCAGCTTGGATCAGGCGGGAAACACCATATATTTT. It is translated as CASSLDQAGNTIYF.

V usage is TRBV7-2 and J usage is TRBJ2-3; 7 nucleotides align to TRBD1. The V segment lost 5 bases and the J segment 6 bases; nucleotides outside the gene matches: 11. The CDR3 extends over 15 amino acids. Germline V CDR1 and CDR2: SGHTA, FQGNSA. The CDR3 sequence: CASSPGQILSDTQYF. For the CDR3, the DNA is TGTGCCAGCAGCCCGGGACAGATCCTCTCGGATACGCAGTATTTT. Variable domain in full (rest from reference TRBV7-2 and TRBJ2-3): GAGVSQSPSNKVTEKGKDVELRCDPISGHTALYWYRQSLGQGLEFLIYFQGNSAPDKSGLPSDRFSAERTGGSVSTLTIQRTQQEDSAVYLCASSPGQILSDTQYFGPGTRLTVL.

The gene calls are TRBV7-9 and TRBJ2-6, with 11 bases lining up with TRBD1. The V and J ends lost 5 bases and 3 bases, in that order; junction bases with no gene match: 3. From germline, CDR1 is SEHNR and CDR2 FQNEAQ (reference sequence). This CDR3 has 16 residues. CDR3 bases: TGTGCCAGCAGCGGGACAGGGGGAGGTGGGGCCAACGTCCTGACTTTC. It codes for CASSGTGGGGANVLTF.

This chain joins TRBV28 and TRBJ2-5, with 8 bases matching TRBD1. With V trimmed by 6 bases and J by 4 bases, 7 bases remained unmatched. The CDR3 is made up of 14 amino acids. CDR1 MDHEN and CDR2 SYDVKM come from the germline V gene. The CDR3 here is CASRGGTGVETQYF. CDR3 DNA: TGTGCCAGCAGGGGTGGGACAGGAGTAGAGACCCAGTACTTC.

This chain connects TRBV5-5 to TRBJ1-2; a weak D match, TRBD1 (6 bases). Germline V lookup: CDR1 SGHKS, CDR2 YYEKEE (reference sequence). Trimming stripped 6 bases from V and 1 base from J, with 19 bases between. CDR3 length equals 16 residues. This CDR3 is CASNPEAGVINYGYTF. For the CDR3, the DNA is TGTGCCAGCAACCCCGAAGCAGGGGTAATTAACTATGGCTACACCTTC.

The chain links TRBV10-3 to TRBJ2-1; TRBD1 agrees at 7 bases. From germline, CDR1 is ENHRY and CDR2 SYGVKD. Trimming at V came to 6 bases and at J to 10 bases, leaving 6 bases not matched to a gene. This CDR3 comprises 12 residues. CDR3 protein: CAISSDRLEQFF. DNA of the CDR3: TGTGCCATCAGCTCGGACAGGCTGGAGCAGTTCTTC.

This clone was counted a single time. The gene calls are TRBV5-1 and TRBJ2-7, with 10 bases matching TRBD1. The CDR3 has 14 amino acids. Germline values: CDR1 SGHRS, CDR2 YFSETQ. The J segment lost 3 bases and the V segment lost 7 bases, leaving 7 bases of the junction unmatched. The CDR3 loop reads CASGPGTGDYEQYF. Here the CDR3 DNA reads TGCGCCAGCGGACCCGGGACAGGGGACTACGAGCAGTACTTC.

The genes are TRBV15 and TRBJ2-1, with 10 bases matching TRBD2. The CDR3 is 17 amino acids. With 2 bases clipped from V and 4 bases from J, the junction kept 8 bases outside the gene matches. Germline V CDR1 and CDR2: LNHNV, YYDKDF (reference sequence). The CDR3, as DNA: TGTGCCACCAGCAGATTCGCTAGCGGGAGTTTGTACAATGAGCAGTTCTTC. Protein sequence: CATSRFASGSLYNEQFF.

Here the CDR3 reads CASSPRSAYGYTF. In DNA form, the CDR3 reads TGTGCCAGCTCACCACGGAGTGCCTATGGCTACACCTTC. J is TRBJ1-2 and V is TRBV18; D is undetermined. CDR1 is KGHSH, CDR2 LQKENI, per germline. Deletions cut 1 base from V and 4 bases from J, with 7 bases between. The CDR3 has 13 residues.

The DNA for the CDR3 is TGTGCCAGCAGTTTAGCCACTGGGGGCCCCAACTATGGCTACACCTTC. Translated, it gives CASSLATGGPNYGYTF. The genes are TRBV28 and TRBJ1-2; maybe TRBD1 (6 bases). Germline-derived CDR1 and CDR2 are MDHEN and SYDVKM. V was clipped by 2 bases and J by 2 bases, with 15 bases between them. The CDR3 runs to 16 residues.

The V call is TRBV18, the J call TRBJ2-1; 9 bases align to TRBD2. V lost 0 bases to trimming and J lost 5 bases; unmatched junction nucleotides: 5. CDR1 and CDR2 from the germline V gene are KGHSH and LQKENI. This CDR3 region has 16 residues. This chain's CDR3 is CASSPPASGMNNEQFF. The CDR3 bases are TGTGCCAGCTCACCACCGGCTAGCGGGATGAACAATGAGCAGTTCTTC.

V usage is TRBV28 and J usage is TRBJ1-2; the D is unclear. The CDR3 runs 15 residues. Trimming cost V 2 bases and J 4 bases, with 14 bases left between them. Germline V lookup: CDR1 MDHEN, CDR2 SYDVKM. CDR3 amino acids: CASSLGGSFGYGYTF. The DNA for the CDR3 is TGTGCCAGCAGTTTAGGAGGGAGCTTTGGCTATGGCTACACCTTC.

The V gene is TRBV6-1, the J gene TRBJ2-7; no definite D call. This CDR3 is 11 amino acids long. V gave up 10 bases and J gave up 5 bases, with 12 bases separating them. Germline CDR1 is MNHNS and CDR2 is SASEGT. The DNA of the CDR3 is TGTGCCACCCTAGGTACTCACGAGCAGTACTTC. Translating gives CATLGTHEQYF.

The rearrangement links TRBV4-3 to TRBJ1-2, with TRBD1 matching 9 bases. With 4 bases clipped from V and 4 bases from J, the junction kept 7 bases outside the gene matches. Looked up from germline, CDR1 is LGHNA and CDR2 is YSLEER. This CDR3 has 15 residues. CDR3: CASSRHRGPLYGYTF. CDR3 coding DNA: TGCGCCAGCAGCCGCCACAGGGGGCCTCTCTATGGCTACACCTTC.

The chain has TRBV5-1 and TRBJ2-5, with a weak D call TRBD2 (7 bases). In germline, CDR1 is SGHRS, CDR2 YFSETQ. V was pared by 8 bases and J by 2 bases, with 13 bases between. The CDR3 runs 13 residues. The CDR3 sequence: CASSGGDQETQYF. DNA of the CDR3: TGCGCCAGTTCGGGGGGCGATCAAGAGACCCAGTACTTC. Variable domain in full (rest from reference TRBV5-1 and TRBJ2-5): KAGVTQTPRYLIKTRGQQVTLSCSPISGHRSVSWYQQTPGQGLQFLFEYFSETQRNKGNFPGRFSGRQFSNSRSEMNVSTLELGDSALYLCASSGGDQETQYFGPGTRLLVL.